The rows below give T cell receptor beta chains drawn from one sample of a study of shared clonotypes between healthy human individuals. The repertoire was sequenced with immunoSEQ multiplex PCR; TCRdb's copy has only in-frame clones and lacks some. This sample has about half a million clones, with more than 75% found just once. The specimen was PBMCs. The receptors stem from a woman aged 35 to 49 in good health. Some clones in this sample may be carry-over from other donors' samples. The CDR3 runs from the conserved cysteine through the conserved F or W. The D gene is left open where the match is weak. Not every row has a clone size; where given, it reads once, few, many or a size class.

TRBV5-8	few	TRBJ2-5	TRBD2	CASSYLAGGNQETQYF	TGTGCCAGCAGCTATTTAGCGGGAGGGAACCAAGAGACCCAGTACTTC
TRBV7-9	NA	TRBJ2-4	NA	CASSLVGFLAKNIQYF	TGTGCCAGCAGCTTAGTTGGGTTTCTAGCCAAAAACATTCAGTACTTC
TRBV6-1	NA	TRBJ2-2	TRBD1	CASLQGLANTGELFF	TGTGCCAGTCTACAGGGGCTGGCAAACACCGGGGAGCTGTTTTTT
TRBV2	few	TRBJ1-2	NA	CASSDPYGGYTF	TGTGCCAGCAGTGACCCCTATGGGGGCTACACCTTC
TRBV5-1	NA	TRBJ1-4	TRBD1	CASSKIRDRAEKLFF	TGCGCCAGCAGCAAAATCCGGGACAGGGCTGAAAAACTGTTTTTT
TRBV28	NA	TRBJ2-1	NA	CASSSGPLFSREAFF	TGTGCCAGCAGTTCAGGGCCCCTATTTAGTCGGGAAGCGTTCTTC
TRBV10-2	NA	TRBJ2-1	TRBD2	CASSDSDLAAHYNEQFF	TGCGCCAGCAGTGATTCAGACCTAGCGGCCCACTACAATGAGCAGTTCTTC
TRBV2	NA	TRBJ2-1	NA	CASGSYNEQFF	TGTGCCAGCGGTTCCTACAATGAGCAGTTCTTC
TRBV2	many	TRBJ2-7	NA	CASRAPSHISYEQYF	TGTGCCAGCAGAGCTCCGTCCCACATCTCCTACGAGCAGTACTTC
TRBV29-1	NA	TRBJ1-5	NA	CSVNKNSNQPQHF	TGCAGCGTCAATAAGAATAGCAATCAGCCCCAGCATTTT
TRBV18	NA	TRBJ2-2	NA	CASSPDRNTGELFF	TGTGCCAGCTCACCAGACAGAAACACCGGGGAGCTGTTTTTT
TRBV29-1	NA	TRBJ1-2	TRBD1	CSVRTDRGNYGYTF	TGCAGCGTTCGAACGGACAGGGGGAACTATGGCTACACCTTC
TRBV1	NA	TRBJ2-1	NA	CTSSQDRRGRQFF	TGCACCAGCAGCCAAGATCGGAGAGGTCGGCAGTTCTTC
TRBV19	NA	TRBJ2-3	TRBD2	CASSSGLAGGPGMATQYF	TGTGCCAGTAGTTCGGGACTAGCGGGAGGGCCTGGAATGGCGACGCAGTATTTT
TRBV7-9	NA	TRBJ1-1	NA	CASSLTPNTEAFF	TGTGCCAGCAGCCTAACTCCGAACACTGAAGCTTTCTTT
TRBV4-2	many	TRBJ2-5	TRBD2	CASSHSSSGQETQYF	TGTGCCAGCAGCCATTCTTCTAGCGGCCAAGAGACCCAGTACTTC
TRBV7-3	NA	TRBJ2-2	TRBD2	CASSQSGDREVPGELFF	TGTGCCAGCAGCCAGTCGGGGGATCGGGAGGTGCCCGGGGAGCTGTTTTTT
TRBV2	NA	TRBJ2-5	TRBD2	CARGQGRARETQYF	TGTGCCAGGGGGCAAGGGAGGGCCCGGGAGACCCAGTACTTC
TRBV7-2	NA	TRBJ1-5	NA	CASSLDSNQPQHF	TGTGCCAGCAGCTTAGATAGCAATCAGCCCCAGCATTTT
TRBV11-2	NA	TRBJ2-2	NA	CASSATKIDVEDNTGELFF	TGTGCCAGCAGCGCAACCAAAATTGACGTAGAGGACAACACCGGGGAGCTGTTTTTT
TRBV9	NA	TRBJ1-6	NA	CASSPEPGRNSPLHF	TGTGCCAGCAGTCCCGAACCTGGGCGTAATTCACCCCTCCACTTT
TRBV2	NA	TRBJ2-3	NA	CASSRGAGEVHTQYF	TGTGCCAGCAGCCGGGGGGCGGGAGAAGTCCATACGCAGTATTTT
TRBV11-1	NA	TRBJ1-1	NA	CASSKTVMNTEAFF	TGTGCCAGCAGCAAGACAGTCATGAACACTGAAGCTTTCTTT
TRBV27	NA	TRBJ2-3	TRBD2	CASSSLGGSGRGRVDTQYF	TGTGCCAGCAGTTCTCTGGGTGGTAGCGGGAGAGGTCGTGTCGATACGCAGTATTTT
TRBV7-8	few	TRBJ1-1	NA	CASSLLSETEAFF	TGTGCCAGCAGCTTACTTTCGGAGACTGAAGCTTTCTTT
TRBV5-1	NA	TRBJ1-2	TRBD1	CASSLTRDSSYGYTF	TGCGCCAGCAGCTTGACTCGGGACAGCTCCTATGGCTACACCTTC
TRBV7-9	NA	TRBJ1-3	NA	CASSLATDYSGNTIYF	TGTGCCAGCAGCTTAGCGACCGACTACTCTGGAAACACCATATATTTT
TRBV5-1	NA	TRBJ2-3	TRBD2	CASSPGLAGGRADTQYF	TGCGCCAGCAGCCCGGGACTAGCGGGAGGGCGTGCAGATACGCAGTATTTT
TRBV2	NA	TRBJ1-1	NA	CASSLDRAGLTEAFF	TGTGCCAGCAGCCTAGATCGGGCAGGGTTAACTGAAGCTTTCTTT
TRBV29-1	few	TRBJ2-1	NA	CSVDDAASVAPEQFF	TGCAGCGTTGACGATGCGGCTAGCGTAGCTCCTGAGCAGTTCTTC
TRBV5-1	NA	TRBJ2-1	TRBD1	CASSLGQGSYEQFF	TGCGCCAGCAGCTTAGGACAGGGTAGCTATGAGCAGTTCTTC
TRBV19	NA	TRBJ1-1	NA	CASRRGGADTEAFF	TGTGCCAGTAGGAGGGGCGGAGCGGACACTGAAGCTTTCTTT
TRBV19	NA	TRBJ2-5	TRBD1	CASSMDRAQETQYF	TGTGCCAGTAGTATGGACAGGGCCCAAGAGACCCAGTACTTC
TRBV5-4	NA	TRBJ2-3	TRBD1	CASSLPATGGDPDTQYF	TGTGCCAGCAGCCTTCCTGCCACAGGGGGCGACCCAGATACGCAGTATTTT
TRBV7-8	NA	TRBJ2-7	TRBD2	CASSLDRTSGYEQYF	TGTGCCAGCAGCTTAGATCGGACTAGCGGGTACGAGCAGTACTTC
TRBV19	NA	TRBJ1-1	NA	CASSIAGLATEAFF	TGTGCCAGTAGTATTGCGGGCTTGGCCACTGAAGCTTTCTTT
TRBV27	NA	TRBJ2-7	TRBD2	CASTVLSGSGEQYF	TGTGCCAGCACCGTCCTCAGCGGGAGCGGCGAGCAGTACTTC
TRBV28	many	TRBJ2-3	NA	CASRGVGDTQYF	TGTGCCAGCAGAGGGGTGGGGGATACGCAGTATTTT
TRBV28	NA	TRBJ2-4	TRBD2	CASSPLGHPGGGLAKNIQYF	TGTGCCAGCAGTCCCCTCGGGCATCCGGGGGGGGGATTAGCCAAAAACATTCAGTACTTC
TRBV9	NA	TRBJ2-1	NA	CASSVEASPVFF	TGTGCCAGCAGCGTAGAGGCTAGCCCGGTGTTCTTC
TRBV28	NA	TRBJ2-5	NA	CASSPQGGVETQYF	TGTGCCAGCAGCCCCCAAGGGGGAGTTGAGACCCAGTACTTC
TRBV7-2	NA	TRBJ1-4	NA	CASSLAPAGVEKLFF	TGTGCCAGCAGCTTAGCCCCAGCAGGGGTTGAAAAACTGTTTTTT
TRBV19	NA	TRBJ1-1	NA	CASSPGLWNTEAFF	TGTGCCAGTAGTCCGGGACTTTGGAACACTGAAGCTTTCTTT
TRBV4-2	NA	TRBJ2-5	NA	CASSLNIGPETQYF	TGTGCCAGCAGCCTGAATATAGGTCCGGAGACCCAGTACTTC
TRBV2	NA	TRBJ2-5	NA	CASTEGGRGRETQYF	TGTGCCAGCACCGAGGGGGGACGGGGGAGAGAGACCCAGTACTTC
TRBV7-9	NA	TRBJ1-1	TRBD1	CASSPSGTGDTEAFF	TGTGCCAGCAGCCCGTCCGGGACAGGGGACACTGAAGCTTTCTTT
TRBV4-2	NA	TRBJ2-7	TRBD2	CASSQEGTGLAGPYEQYF	TGTGCCAGCAGCCAAGAGGGGACGGGACTAGCGGGACCCTACGAGCAGTACTTC
TRBV7-3	NA	TRBJ1-1	NA	CASSPNAGGSTEAFF	TGTGCCAGCAGCCCTAACGCAGGTGGGAGCACTGAAGCTTTCTTT
TRBV30	NA	TRBJ1-2	TRBD1	CAWSTGTGIREGYTF	TGTGCCTGGAGTACCGGGACAGGCATACGGGAGGGCTACACCTTC
TRBV29-1	NA	TRBJ1-2	NA	CSATGTGRGYGYTF	TGCAGCGCAACTGGAACGGGACGGGGCTATGGCTACACCTTC
TRBV7-9	NA	TRBJ2-1	NA	CASSLRGAYEQFF	TGTGCCAGCAGCTTACGGGGGGCGTATGAGCAGTTCTTC
TRBV5-4	NA	TRBJ1-1	NA	CASSFGSMNTEAFF	TGTGCCAGCAGCTTTGGTTCGATGAACACTGAAGCTTTCTTT
TRBV5-4	once	TRBJ2-1	TRBD2	CASSSGTSGAGAYNEQFF	TGTGCCAGCAGCTCAGGGACTAGCGGTGCCGGGGCCTACAATGAGCAGTTCTTC
TRBV16	NA	TRBJ2-2	NA	CASSQLGSNTGELFF	TGTGCCAGCAGCCAATTAGGGTCGAACACCGGGGAGCTGTTTTTT
TRBV28	NA	TRBJ2-7	NA	CASSFSPTYEQYF	TGTGCCAGCAGTTTCTCACCAACTTACGAGCAGTACTTC
TRBV7-9	many	TRBJ1-1	NA	CASSPTQGRNTEAFF	TGTGCCAGCAGCCCCACACAGGGACGCAACACTGAAGCTTTCTTT
TRBV11-2	once	TRBJ2-1	TRBD2	CASSPGLAGYEQFF	TGTGCCAGCAGCCCTGGACTAGCGGGGTATGAGCAGTTCTTC
TRBV6-4	NA	TRBJ2-2	TRBD2	CASSVLAGDTGELFF	TGTGCCAGCAGTGTTCTAGCGGGAGACACCGGGGAGCTGTTTTTT
TRBV15	NA	TRBJ1-3	NA	CATSRDAGSGNTIYF	TGTGCCACCAGCAGAGACGCCGGCTCTGGAAACACCATATATTTT